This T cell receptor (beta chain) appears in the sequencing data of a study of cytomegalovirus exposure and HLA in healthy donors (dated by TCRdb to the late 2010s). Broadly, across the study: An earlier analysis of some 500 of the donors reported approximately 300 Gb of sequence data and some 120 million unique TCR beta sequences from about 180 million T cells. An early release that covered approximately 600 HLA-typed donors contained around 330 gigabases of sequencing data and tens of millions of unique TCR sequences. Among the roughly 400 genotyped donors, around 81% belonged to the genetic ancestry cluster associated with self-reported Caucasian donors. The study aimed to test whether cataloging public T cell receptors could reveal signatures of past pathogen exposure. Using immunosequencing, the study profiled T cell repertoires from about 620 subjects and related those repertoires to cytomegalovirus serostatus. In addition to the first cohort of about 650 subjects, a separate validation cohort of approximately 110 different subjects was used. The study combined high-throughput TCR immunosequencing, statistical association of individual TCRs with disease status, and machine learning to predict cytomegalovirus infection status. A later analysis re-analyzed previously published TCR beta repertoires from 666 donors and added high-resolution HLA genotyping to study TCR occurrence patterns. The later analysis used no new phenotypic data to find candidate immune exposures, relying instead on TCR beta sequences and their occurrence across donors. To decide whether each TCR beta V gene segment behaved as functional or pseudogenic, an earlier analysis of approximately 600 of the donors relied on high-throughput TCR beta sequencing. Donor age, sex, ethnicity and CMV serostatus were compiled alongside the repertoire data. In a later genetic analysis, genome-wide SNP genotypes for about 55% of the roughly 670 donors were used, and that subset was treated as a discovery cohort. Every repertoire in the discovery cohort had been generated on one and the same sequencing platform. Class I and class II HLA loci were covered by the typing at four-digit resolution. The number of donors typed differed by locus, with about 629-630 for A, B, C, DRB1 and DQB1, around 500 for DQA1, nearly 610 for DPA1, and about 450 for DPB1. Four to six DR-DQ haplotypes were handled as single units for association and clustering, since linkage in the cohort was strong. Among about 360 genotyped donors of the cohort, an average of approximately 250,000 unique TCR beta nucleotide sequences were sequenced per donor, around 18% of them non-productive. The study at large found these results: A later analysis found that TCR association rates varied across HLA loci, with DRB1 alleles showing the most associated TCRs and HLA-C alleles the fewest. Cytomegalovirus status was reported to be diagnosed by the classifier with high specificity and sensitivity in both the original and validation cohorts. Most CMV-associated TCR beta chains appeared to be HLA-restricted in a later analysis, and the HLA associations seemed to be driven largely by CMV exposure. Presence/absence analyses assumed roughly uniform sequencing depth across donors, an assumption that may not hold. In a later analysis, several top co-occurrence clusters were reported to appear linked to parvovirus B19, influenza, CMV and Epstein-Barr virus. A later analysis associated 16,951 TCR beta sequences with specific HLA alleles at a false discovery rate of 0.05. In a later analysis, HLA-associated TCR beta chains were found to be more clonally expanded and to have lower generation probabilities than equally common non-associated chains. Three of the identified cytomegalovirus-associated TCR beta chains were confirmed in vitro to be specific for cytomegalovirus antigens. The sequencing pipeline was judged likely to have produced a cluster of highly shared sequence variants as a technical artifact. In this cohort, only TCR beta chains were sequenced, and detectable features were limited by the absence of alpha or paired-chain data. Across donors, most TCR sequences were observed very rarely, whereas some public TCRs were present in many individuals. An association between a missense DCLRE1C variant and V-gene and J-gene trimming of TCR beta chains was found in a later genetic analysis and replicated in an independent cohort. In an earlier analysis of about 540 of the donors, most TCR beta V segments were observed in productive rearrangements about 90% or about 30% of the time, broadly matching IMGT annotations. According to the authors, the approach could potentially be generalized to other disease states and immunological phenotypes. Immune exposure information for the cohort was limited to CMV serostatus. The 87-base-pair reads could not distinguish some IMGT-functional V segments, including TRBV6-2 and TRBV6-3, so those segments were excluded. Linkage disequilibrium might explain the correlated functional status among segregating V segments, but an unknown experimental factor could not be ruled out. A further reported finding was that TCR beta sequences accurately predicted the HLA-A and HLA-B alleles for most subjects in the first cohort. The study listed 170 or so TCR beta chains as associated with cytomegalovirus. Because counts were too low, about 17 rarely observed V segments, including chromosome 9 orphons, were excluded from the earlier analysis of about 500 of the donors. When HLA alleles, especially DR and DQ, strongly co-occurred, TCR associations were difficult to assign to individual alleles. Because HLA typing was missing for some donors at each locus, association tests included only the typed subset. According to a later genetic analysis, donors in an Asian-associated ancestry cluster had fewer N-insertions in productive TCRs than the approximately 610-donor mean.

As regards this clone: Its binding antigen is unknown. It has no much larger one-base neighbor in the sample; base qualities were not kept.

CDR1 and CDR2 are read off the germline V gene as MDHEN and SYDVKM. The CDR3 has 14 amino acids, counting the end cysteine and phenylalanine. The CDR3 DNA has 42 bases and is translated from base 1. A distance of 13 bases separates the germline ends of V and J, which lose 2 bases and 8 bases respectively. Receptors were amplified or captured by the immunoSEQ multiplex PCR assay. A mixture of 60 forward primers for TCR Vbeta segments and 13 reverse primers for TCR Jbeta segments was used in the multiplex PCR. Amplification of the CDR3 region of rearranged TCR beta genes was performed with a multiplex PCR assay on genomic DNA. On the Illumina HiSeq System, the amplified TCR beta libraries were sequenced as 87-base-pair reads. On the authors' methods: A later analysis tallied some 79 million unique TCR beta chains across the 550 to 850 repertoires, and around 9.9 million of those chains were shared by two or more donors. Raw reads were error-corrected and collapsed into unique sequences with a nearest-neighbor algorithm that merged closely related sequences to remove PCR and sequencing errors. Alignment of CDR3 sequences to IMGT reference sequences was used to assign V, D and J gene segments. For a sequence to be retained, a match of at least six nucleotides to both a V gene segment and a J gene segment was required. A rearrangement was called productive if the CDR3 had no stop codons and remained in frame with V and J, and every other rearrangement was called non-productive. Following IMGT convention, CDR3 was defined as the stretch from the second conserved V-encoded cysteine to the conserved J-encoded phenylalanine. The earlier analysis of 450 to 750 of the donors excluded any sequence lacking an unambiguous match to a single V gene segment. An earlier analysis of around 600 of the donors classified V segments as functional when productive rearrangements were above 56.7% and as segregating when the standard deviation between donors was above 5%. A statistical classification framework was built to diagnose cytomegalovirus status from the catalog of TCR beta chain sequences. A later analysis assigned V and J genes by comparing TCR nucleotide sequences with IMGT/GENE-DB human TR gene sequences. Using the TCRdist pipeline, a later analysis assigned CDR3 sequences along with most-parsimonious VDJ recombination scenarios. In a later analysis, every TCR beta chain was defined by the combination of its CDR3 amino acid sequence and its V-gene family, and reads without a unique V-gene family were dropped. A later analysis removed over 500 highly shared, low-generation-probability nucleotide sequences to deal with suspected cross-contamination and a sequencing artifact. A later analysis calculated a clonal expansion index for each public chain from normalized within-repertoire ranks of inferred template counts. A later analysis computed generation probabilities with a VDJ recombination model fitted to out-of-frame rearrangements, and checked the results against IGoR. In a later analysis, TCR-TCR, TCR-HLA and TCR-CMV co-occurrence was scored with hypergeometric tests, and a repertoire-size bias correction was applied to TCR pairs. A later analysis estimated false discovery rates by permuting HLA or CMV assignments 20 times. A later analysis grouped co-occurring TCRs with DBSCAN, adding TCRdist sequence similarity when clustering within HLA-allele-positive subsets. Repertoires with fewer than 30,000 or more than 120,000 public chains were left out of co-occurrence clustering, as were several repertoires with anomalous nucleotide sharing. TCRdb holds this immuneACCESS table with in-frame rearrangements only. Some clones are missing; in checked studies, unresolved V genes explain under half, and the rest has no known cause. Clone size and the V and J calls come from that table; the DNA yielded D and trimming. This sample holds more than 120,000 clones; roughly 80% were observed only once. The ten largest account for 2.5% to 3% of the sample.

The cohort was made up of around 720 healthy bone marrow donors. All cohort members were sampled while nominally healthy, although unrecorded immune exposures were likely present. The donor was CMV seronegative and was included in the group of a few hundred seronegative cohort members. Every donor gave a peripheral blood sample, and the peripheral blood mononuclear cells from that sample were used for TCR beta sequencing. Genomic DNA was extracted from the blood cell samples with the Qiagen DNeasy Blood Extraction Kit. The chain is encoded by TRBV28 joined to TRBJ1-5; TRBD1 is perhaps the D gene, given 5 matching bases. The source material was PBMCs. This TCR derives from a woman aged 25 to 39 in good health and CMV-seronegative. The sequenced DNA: TGTGCCAGCAGTTTAGGCGGGGCGCGAGAGCCCCAGCATTTT. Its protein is CASSLGGAREPQHF.